The rows below give T cell receptor beta chains drawn from one sample of a study of shared clonotypes between healthy human individuals. Using immunoSEQ multiplex PCR, the repertoire was profiled, and TCRdb retains in-frame clones only, with some absent. The sample holds millions of clones, roughly 94% seen once. Sequencing used naive CD8+ T cells sorted from blood. Receptors originate from a young man in good health. Each CDR3 is given with its conserved first and last residue.

j_gene: TRBJ2-7
v_gene: TRBV13
CDR3aa: CASSLGKGPYEQYF

j_gene: TRBJ2-3
v_gene: TRBV6-5
CDR3aa: CASSLASSTDTQYF

j_gene: TRBJ1-4
v_gene: TRBV7-9
CDR3aa: CASSSTGGHEKLFF

j_gene: TRBJ2-7
v_gene: TRBV6-5
CDR3aa: CASSLGLAGDYEQYF

j_gene: .
v_gene: TRBV28
CDR3aa: CASSFTSYEQYF

j_gene: TRBJ1-5
v_gene: TRBV2
CDR3aa: CASSGLWDQPQHF

j_gene: TRBJ2-1
v_gene: TRBV7-6
CDR3aa: CASSLVEGPSSYNEQFF

j_gene: TRBJ2-1
v_gene: TRBV9
CDR3aa: CASSYFPGQGDNEQFF

j_gene: TRBJ1-2
v_gene: TRBV5-6
CDR3aa: CASSLDTGEENGYTF

j_gene: TRBJ2-5
v_gene: TRBV2
CDR3aa: CASSGYQETQYF

j_gene: TRBJ2-7
v_gene: TRBV4-1
CDR3aa: CASSQEGRGLYEQYF

j_gene: TRBJ2-7
v_gene: TRBV25-1
CDR3aa: CASSESGSHYEQYF

j_gene: TRBJ2-7
v_gene: TRBV11-2
CDR3aa: CASSLSGEQYF